This T cell receptor (beta chain) was recovered during a study of blood T cell repertoires in COVID-19. Study background: T cells, B-cell-depleted T cells, or PBMCs provided the cDNA or gDNA that served as material.

CDR1 and CDR2 from the germline V gene are SGHDT and YYEEEE. V lost 4 bases and J lost 4, with 11 bases in between. The CDR3 spans 13 residues. Some clones are missing from TCRdb's copy, which holds only in-frame ones; the method was immunoSEQ multiplex PCR. The profile shows about 210,000 clones, 88% of them singletons. The chain is built from TRBV5-6 and TRBJ2-5, with D possibly being TRBD1 (6 bases). Material: PBMCs or T cells enriched from blood (not recorded which). The TCR was taken from a woman between 40 and 55 years old with acute COVID-19. DNA for the CDR3: TGTGCCAGCAGCAGGGGGTATGGAGAGACCCAGTACTTC. This sequence encodes CASSRGYGETQYF.